Detailed here is one T cell receptor (beta chain). This record comes from a study of T-cell reconstitution after alpha-beta-depleted transplantation in children. The authors prepared the TCRbeta library with unique molecular identifiers. From the PCR reads, TCRdb called clonotypes with MiXCR, one entry per CDR3 protein. The table lists some 400,000 distinct CDR3 sequences, just over 20% of them singletons. This CDR3 contains 16 residues. V lost 5 bases and J lost 7; bases outside the gene matches: 13. The germline gives CDR1 SGHVS, CDR2 FNYEAQ. The source is a human donor who donated a stem cell graft to a child with acute myeloid leukemia. The chain links TRBV7-6 to TRBJ2-1; 8 bases align to TRBD2. This specimen was PBMCs from the stem cell graft donor, taken from the stem cell graft. The CDR3 bases are TGTGCCAGCAGCACCCCACTAGCGGACCCCGGTAATGAGCAGTTCTTC. Translation: CASSTPLADPGNEQFF.